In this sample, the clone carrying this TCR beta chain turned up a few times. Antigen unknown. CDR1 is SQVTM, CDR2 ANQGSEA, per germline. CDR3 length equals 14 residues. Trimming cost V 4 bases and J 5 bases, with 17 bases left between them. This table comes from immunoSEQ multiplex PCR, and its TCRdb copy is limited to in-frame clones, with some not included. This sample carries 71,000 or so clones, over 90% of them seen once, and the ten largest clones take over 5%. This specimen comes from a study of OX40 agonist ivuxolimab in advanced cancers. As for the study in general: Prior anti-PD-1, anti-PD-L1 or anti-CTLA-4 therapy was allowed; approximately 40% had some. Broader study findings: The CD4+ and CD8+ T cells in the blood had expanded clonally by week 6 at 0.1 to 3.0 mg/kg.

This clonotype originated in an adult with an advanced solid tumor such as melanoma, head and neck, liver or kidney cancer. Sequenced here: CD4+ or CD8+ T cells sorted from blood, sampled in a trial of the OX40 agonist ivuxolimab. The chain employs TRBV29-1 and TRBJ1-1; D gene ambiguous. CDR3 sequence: CSVGSGRGGTEAFF. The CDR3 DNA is TGCAGCGTTGGGTCAGGACGGGGAGGAACTGAAGCTTTCTTT. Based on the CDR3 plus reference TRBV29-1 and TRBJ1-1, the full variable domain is SAVISQKPSRDICQRGTSLTIQCQVDSQVTMMFWYRQQPGQSLTLIATANQGSEATYESGFVIDKFPISRPNLTFSTLTVSNMSPEDSSIYLCSVGSGRGGTEAFFGQGTRLTVV.